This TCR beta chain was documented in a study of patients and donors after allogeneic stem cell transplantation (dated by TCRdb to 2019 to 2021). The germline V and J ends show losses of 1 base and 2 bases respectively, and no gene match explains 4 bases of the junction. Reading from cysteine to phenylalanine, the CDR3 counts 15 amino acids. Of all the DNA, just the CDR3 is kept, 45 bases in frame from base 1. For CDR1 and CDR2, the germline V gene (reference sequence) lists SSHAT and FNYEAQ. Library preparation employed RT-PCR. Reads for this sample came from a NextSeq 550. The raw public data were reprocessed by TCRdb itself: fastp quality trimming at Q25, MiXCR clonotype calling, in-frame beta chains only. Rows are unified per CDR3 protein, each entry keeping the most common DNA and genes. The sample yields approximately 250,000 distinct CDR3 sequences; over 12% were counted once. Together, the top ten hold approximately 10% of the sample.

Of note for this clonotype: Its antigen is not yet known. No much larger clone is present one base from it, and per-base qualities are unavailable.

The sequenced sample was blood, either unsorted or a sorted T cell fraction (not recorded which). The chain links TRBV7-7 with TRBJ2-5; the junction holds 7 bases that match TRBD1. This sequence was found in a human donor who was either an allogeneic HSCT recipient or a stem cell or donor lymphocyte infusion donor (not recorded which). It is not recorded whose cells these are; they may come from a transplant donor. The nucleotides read TGTGCCAGCAGCTTAGTCGGGACAGCGCAAGAGACCCAGTACTTC. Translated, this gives CASSLVGTAQETQYF.